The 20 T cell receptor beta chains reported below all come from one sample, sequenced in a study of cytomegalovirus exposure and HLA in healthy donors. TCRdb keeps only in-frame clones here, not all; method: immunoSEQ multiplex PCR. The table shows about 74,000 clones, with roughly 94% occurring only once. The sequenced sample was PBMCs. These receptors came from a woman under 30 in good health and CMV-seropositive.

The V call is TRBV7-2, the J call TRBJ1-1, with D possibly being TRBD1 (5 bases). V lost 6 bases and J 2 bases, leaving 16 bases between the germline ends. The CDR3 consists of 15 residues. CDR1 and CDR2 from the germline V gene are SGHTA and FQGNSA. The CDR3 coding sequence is TGTGCCAGCAGTCTAACGGGAGGGGTCAACACTGAAGCTTTCTTT. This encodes CASSLTGGVNTEAFF. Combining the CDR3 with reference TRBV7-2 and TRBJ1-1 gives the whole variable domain GAGVSQSPSNKVTEKGKDVELRCDPISGHTALYWYRQSLGQGLEFLIYFQGNSAPDKSGLPSDRFSAERTGGSVSTLTIQRTQQEDSAVYLCASSLTGGVNTEAFFGQGTRLTVV.

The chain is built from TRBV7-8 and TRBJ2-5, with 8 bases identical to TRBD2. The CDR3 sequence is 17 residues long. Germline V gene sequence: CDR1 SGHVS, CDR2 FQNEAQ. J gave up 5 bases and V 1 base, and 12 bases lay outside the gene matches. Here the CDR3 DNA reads TGTGCCAGCAGCTTAGTTCGGTTCCAGCGGGGGTCTGAGACCCAGTACTTC. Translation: CASSLVRFQRGSETQYF.

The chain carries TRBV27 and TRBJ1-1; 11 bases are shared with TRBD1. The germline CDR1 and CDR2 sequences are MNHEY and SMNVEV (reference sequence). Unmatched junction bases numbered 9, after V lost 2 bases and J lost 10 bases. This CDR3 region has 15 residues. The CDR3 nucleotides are TGTGCCAGCAGTTTAGAGACCGGGACAGGGGGTCCAGCTTTCTTT. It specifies CASSLETGTGGPAFF.

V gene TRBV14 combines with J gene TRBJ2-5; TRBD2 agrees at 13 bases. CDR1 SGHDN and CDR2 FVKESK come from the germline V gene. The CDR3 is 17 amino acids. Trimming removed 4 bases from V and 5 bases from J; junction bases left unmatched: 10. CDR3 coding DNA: TGTGCCAGCAGCCCATCCTCGGGACTAGCGGGACGGGAGACCCAGTACTTC. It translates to CASSPSSGLAGRETQYF.

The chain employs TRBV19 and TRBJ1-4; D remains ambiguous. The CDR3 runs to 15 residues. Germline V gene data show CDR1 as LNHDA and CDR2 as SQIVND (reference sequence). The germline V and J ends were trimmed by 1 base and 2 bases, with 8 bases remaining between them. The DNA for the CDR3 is TGTGCCAGTAGTATAGTGCCGGGGACTAATGAAAAACTGTTTTTT. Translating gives CASSIVPGTNEKLFF.

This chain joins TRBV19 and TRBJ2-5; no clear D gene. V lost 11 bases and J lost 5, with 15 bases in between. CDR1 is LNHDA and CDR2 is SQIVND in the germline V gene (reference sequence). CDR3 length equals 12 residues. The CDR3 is CAVGNWRETQYF. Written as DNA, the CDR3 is TGTGCCGTCGGTAATTGGCGGGAGACCCAGTACTTC.

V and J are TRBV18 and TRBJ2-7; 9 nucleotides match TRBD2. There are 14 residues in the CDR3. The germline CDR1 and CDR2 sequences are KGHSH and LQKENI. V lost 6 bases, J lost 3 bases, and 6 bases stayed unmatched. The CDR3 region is CASSRTSADYEQYF. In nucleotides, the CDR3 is TGTGCCAGCTCCCGGACTAGCGCGGACTACGAGCAGTACTTC.

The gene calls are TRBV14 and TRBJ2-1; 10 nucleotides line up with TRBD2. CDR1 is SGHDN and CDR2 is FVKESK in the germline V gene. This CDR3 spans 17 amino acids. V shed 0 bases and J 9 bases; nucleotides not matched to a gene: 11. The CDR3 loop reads CASSQDRLAGVSPEQFF. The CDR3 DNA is TGTGCCAGCAGCCAAGATCGGCTAGCGGGAGTAAGCCCTGAGCAGTTCTTC.

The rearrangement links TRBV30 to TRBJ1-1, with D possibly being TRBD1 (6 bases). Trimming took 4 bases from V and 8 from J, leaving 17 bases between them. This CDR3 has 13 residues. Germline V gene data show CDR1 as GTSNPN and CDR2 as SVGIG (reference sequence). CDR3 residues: CAWTLGRQGEAFF. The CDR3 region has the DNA TGTGCCTGGACCCTCGGGCGGCAGGGGGAAGCTTTCTTT.

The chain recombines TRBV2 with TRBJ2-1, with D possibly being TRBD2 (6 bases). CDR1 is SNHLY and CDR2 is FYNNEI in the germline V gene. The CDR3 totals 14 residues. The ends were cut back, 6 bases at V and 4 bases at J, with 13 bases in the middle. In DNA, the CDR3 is TGTGCCAGCAGCGACCTACTAGCATACAATGAGCAGTTCTTC. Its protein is CASSDLLAYNEQFF.

The CDR3 is CASKEGETGVTEAFF. The CDR3, as DNA: TGTGCCAGCAAAGAAGGTGAGACAGGGGTAACTGAAGCTTTCTTT. The V call is TRBV6-1, the J call TRBJ1-1; 8 nucleotides line up with TRBD1. The CDR3 has 15 amino acids. From germline, CDR1 is MNHNS and CDR2 SASEGT. V was clipped by 7 bases and J by 5 bases; unmatched bases: 12.

CDR3 bases: TGTGCCAGCAGCCCCGGAGGGGGCCCATACGAGCAGTACTTC. Translating gives CASSPGGGPYEQYF. The chain joins TRBV9 to TRBJ2-7, with D maybe TRBD1 (7 bases). The CDR3 covers 14 residues. Germline V gene lookup returns CDR1 SGDLS and CDR2 YYNGEE. Trimming left V 4 bases short and J 4 bases short, with 15 bases between.

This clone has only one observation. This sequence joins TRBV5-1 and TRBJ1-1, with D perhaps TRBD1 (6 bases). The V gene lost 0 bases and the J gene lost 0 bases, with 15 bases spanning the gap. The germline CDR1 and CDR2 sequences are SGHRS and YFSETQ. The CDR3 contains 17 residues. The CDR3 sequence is CASSLGLYRVVNTEAFF. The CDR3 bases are TGCGCCAGCAGCTTGGGCCTATACAGGGTGGTGAACACTGAAGCTTTCTTT. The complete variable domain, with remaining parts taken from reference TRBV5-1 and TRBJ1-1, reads KAGVTQTPRYLIKTRGQQVTLSCSPISGHRSVSWYQQTPGQGLQFLFEYFSETQRNKGNFPGRFSGRQFSNSRSEMNVSTLELGDSALYLCASSLGLYRVVNTEAFFGQGTRLTVV.

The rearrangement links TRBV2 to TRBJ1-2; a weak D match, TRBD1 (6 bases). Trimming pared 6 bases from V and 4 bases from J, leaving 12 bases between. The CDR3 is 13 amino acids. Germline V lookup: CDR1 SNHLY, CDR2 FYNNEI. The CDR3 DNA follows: TGTGCCAGCAGGGACAGTGGAGCCTATGGCTACACCTTC. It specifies CASRDSGAYGYTF.

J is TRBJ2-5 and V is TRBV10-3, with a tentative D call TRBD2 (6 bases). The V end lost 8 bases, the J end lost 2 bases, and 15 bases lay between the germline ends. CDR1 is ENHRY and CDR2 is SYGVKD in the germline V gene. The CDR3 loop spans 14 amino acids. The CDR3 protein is CAISRGQEQETQYF. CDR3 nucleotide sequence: TGTGCCATCTCGCGGGGCCAAGAACAAGAGACCCAGTACTTC.

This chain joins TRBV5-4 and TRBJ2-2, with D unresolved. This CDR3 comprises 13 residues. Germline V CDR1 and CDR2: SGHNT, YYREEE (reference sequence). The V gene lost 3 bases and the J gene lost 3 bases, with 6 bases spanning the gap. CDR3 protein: CASSSYDTGELFF. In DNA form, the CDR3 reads TGTGCCAGCAGCTCGTATGACACCGGGGAGCTGTTTTTT.

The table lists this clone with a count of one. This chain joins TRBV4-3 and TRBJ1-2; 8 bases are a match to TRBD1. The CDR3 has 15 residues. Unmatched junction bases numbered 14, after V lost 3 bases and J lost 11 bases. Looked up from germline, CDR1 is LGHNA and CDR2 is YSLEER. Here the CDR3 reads CASSHISAGGAGYTF. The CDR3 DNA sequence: TGCGCCAGCAGCCATATTTCTGCAGGGGGCGCAGGTTACACCTTC.

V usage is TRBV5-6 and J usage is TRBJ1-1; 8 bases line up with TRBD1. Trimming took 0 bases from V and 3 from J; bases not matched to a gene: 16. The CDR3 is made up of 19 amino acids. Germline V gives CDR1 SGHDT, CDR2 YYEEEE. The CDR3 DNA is TGTGCCAGCAGCTTGGAGTTCTCAGGGGGCATGAGTACGGACACTGAAGCTTTCTTT. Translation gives CASSLEFSGGMSTDTEAFF.

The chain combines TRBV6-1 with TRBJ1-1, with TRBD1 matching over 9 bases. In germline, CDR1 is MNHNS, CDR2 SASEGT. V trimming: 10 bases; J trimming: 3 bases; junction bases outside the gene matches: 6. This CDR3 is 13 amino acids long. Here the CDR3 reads CATPRQGDTEAFF. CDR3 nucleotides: TGTGCCACCCCCCGACAGGGGGACACTGAAGCTTTCTTT.

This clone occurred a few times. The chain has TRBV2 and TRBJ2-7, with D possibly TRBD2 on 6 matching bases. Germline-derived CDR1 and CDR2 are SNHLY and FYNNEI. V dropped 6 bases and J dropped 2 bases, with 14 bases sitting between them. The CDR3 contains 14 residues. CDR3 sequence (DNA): TGTGCCAGCAGCAGGCGGCCGGGGGCCTACGAGCAGTACTTC. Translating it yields CASSRRPGAYEQYF.